The 18 T cell receptor beta chains below all came from one sample that was sequenced in a study of CD8+ T cells in alopecia areata. Reverse transcribed after extraction, RNA yielded cDNA as the sequencing template. TCRdb's copy holds only in-frame clones and misses some; the assay was immunoSEQ multiplex PCR. The table lists approximately 140,000 clones, 87% of them singletons. This material consisted of CD8+ T cells sorted from blood, taken at week 0. The receptors were gathered from a human donor with alopecia areata.

The chain recombines TRBV7-8 with TRBJ2-7, with 8 bases fitting TRBD1. Germline values: CDR1 SGHVS, CDR2 FQNEAQ. The CDR3 is 15 residues long. V was pared by 5 bases and J by 2 bases, with 8 bases of the junction left unmatched. CDR3 DNA sequence: TGTGCCAGCAGCGCGTGGACAGGGAGTACCTACGAGCAGTACTTC. This codes for CASSAWTGSTYEQYF.

This clone was detected only a few times. The chain links TRBV11-2 to TRBJ1-6; D call uncertain. The germline V gene has CDR1 SGHAT and CDR2 FQNNGV. Between the trimmed V and J ends, which lost 1 base and 9 bases, there was a span of 7 bases. The CDR3 is 13 residues long. Written as DNA, the CDR3 is TGTGCCAGCAGCTTAGCGTCGGGTTCACCCCTCCACTTT. Translation gives CASSLASGSPLHF.

The CDR3, as DNA: TGTGCCAGCAGTGGACAGGGGTCCTACGAGCAGTACTTC. It translates to CASSGQGSYEQYF. The V and J genes are TRBV27 and TRBJ2-7; 9 nucleotides line up with TRBD1. This CDR3 is 13 amino acids long. J gave up 1 base and V 5 bases, and 0 bases lay outside the gene matches. Germline loops: CDR1 MNHEY, CDR2 SMNVEV (reference sequence).

The CDR3 spells CASRDRATEAFF. The CDR3 bases are TGTGCCAGTAGGGACAGGGCCACTGAAGCTTTCTTT. The V call is TRBV19, the J call TRBJ1-1; 8 bases are shared with TRBD1. Germline V gene data show CDR1 as LNHDA and CDR2 as SQIVND (reference sequence). With 6 bases clipped from V and 4 bases from J, the junction kept 1 base outside the gene matches. The CDR3 loop spans 12 amino acids.

This rearrangement joins TRBV9 to TRBJ2-3; the D gene is possibly TRBD2 (6 bases). Trimming removed 4 bases at V and 5 bases at J, with 32 bases between. This CDR3 is built from 20 residues. Germline V CDR1 and CDR2: SGDLS, YYNGEE. In nucleotides, the CDR3 is TGTGCCAGCAGCTCCAAAGGGCGCGGGGACCCATCAATATGGATAGATACGCAGTATTTT. This sequence encodes CASSSKGRGDPSIWIDTQYF. The whole variable domain, filled in from reference TRBV9 and TRBJ2-3, reads DSGVTQTPKHLITATGQRVTLRCSPRSGDLSVYWYQQSLDQGLQFLIQYYNGEERAKGNILERFSAQQFPDLHSELNLSSLELGDSALYFCASSSKGRGDPSIWIDTQYFGPGTRLTVL.

The chain joins TRBV5-1 to TRBJ1-1; possible D gene TRBD1, 5 bases. Deletions cut 3 bases from V and 1 base from J, with 10 bases between. The CDR3 totals 14 residues. From germline, CDR1 is SGHRS and CDR2 YFSETQ. The DNA of the CDR3 is TGCGCCAGCAGCTGGGGTAGGGGGAACACTGAAGCTTTCTTT. Encoded protein: CASSWGRGNTEAFF.

V and J are TRBV29-1 and TRBJ2-7; TRBD1 matches at 10 bases. Germline CDR1 is SQVTM and CDR2 is ANQGSEA. The CDR3 sequence is 13 residues long. Trimming removed 8 bases from V and 5 bases from J; junction bases left unmatched: 9. In nucleotides, the CDR3 is TGCAGCATCGGACAGGGGGGATCGGACGAGCAGTACTTC. It yields the protein CSIGQGGSDEQYF.

The chain links TRBV10-3 to TRBJ2-5, with D perhaps TRBD1 (6 bases). The ends were cut back, 6 bases at V and 2 bases at J, with 13 bases in the middle. The CDR3 loop spans 14 amino acids. Germline loops: CDR1 ENHRY, CDR2 SYGVKD. CDR3 bases: TGTGCCATCAGGCCAGGGGAGCTACAAGAGACCCAGTACTTC. It encodes CAIRPGELQETQYF.

V gene TRBV27 combines with J gene TRBJ2-1; D gene ambiguous. Between the trimmed V and J ends, which lost 6 bases and 0 bases, there was a span of 18 bases. The CDR3 totals 17 residues. From germline, CDR1 is MNHEY and CDR2 SMNVEV (reference sequence). The CDR3 region has the DNA TGTGCCAGCAGAACCTTTAGAGGTGGGGTCTCCTACAATGAGCAGTTCTTC. Encoded protein: CASRTFRGGVSYNEQFF.

The chain employs TRBV7-9 and TRBJ2-7; D gene unclear. Germline lookup yields CDR1 SEHNR and CDR2 FQNEAQ (reference sequence). V gave up 1 base and J gave up 4 bases, with 5 bases separating them. CDR3 length: 12 amino acids. Here the CDR3 reads CASSLVDYEQYF. CDR3 DNA sequence: TGTGCCAGCAGCTTAGTCGATTACGAGCAGTACTTC. Full variable domain (remainder filled in from reference TRBV7-9 and TRBJ2-7): DTGVSQNPRHKITKRGQNVTFRCDPISEHNRLYWYRQTLGQGPEFLTYFQNEAQLEKSRLLSDRFSAERPKGSFSTLEIQRTEQGDSAMYLCASSLVDYEQYFGPGTRLTVT.

The chain links TRBV29-1 to TRBJ2-7; D uncertain. The CDR3 extends over 11 amino acids. Per the germline V gene, CDR1 is SQVTM and CDR2 is ANQGSEA. Trimming stripped 5 bases from V and 4 bases from J, with 9 bases between. The CDR3 DNA follows: TGCAGCGTTTGGGGAAAGTACGAGCAGTACTTC. Its translation is CSVWGKYEQYF.

This chain connects TRBV27 to TRBJ1-1; D gene unclear. Germline loops: CDR1 MNHEY, CDR2 SMNVEV (reference sequence). This CDR3 spans 11 amino acids. Trimming stripped 8 bases from V and 5 bases from J, with 9 bases between. The CDR3 protein is CASGRRTEAFF. CDR3 DNA sequence: TGTGCCAGCGGTCGGCGAACTGAAGCTTTCTTT.

This rearrangement joins TRBV4-1 to TRBJ2-2; the match to TRBD2 covers 13 bases. The CDR3 loop spans 15 amino acids. V dropped 5 bases and J dropped 3; count of bases not matched to a gene: 0. Germline V CDR1 and CDR2: MGHRA, YSYEKL. As DNA, the CDR3 is TGCGCCAGCAGCGGACTAGCGGGAGACACCGGGGAGCTGTTTTTT. Protein: CASSGLAGDTGELFF.

V gene TRBV4-1 combines with J gene TRBJ1-6, with D unresolved. Trimming shortened V by 2 bases and J by 5 bases, and 16 bases separated the two germline ends. Germline V gene sequence: CDR1 MGHRA, CDR2 YSYEKL. The CDR3 consists of 17 residues. The CDR3 spells CASSQLIASGNNSPLHF. The CDR3, as DNA: TGCGCCAGCAGCCAACTAATTGCGTCCGGGAATAATTCACCCCTCCACTTT.

The CDR3 loop is CASILDGEETQYF. The CDR3 bases are TGTGCCAGCATCCTCGATGGGGAAGAGACCCAGTACTTC. J is TRBJ2-5 and V is TRBV7-9; D remains unclear. The V and J ends lost 7 bases and 3 bases respectively, with 12 bases between them. This CDR3 is 13 amino acids long. Germline V gene data show CDR1 as SEHNR and CDR2 as FQNEAQ (reference sequence).

The chain carries TRBV27 and TRBJ2-7; 9 nucleotides agree with TRBD2. Germline CDR1 and CDR2: MNHEY and SMNVEV (reference sequence). The CDR3 runs 14 residues. The trim removed 3 bases at V and 0 bases at J, leaving 0 bases unmatched. DNA of the CDR3: TGTGCCAGCAGTTTGACTAGCGGCTCCTACGAGCAGTACTTC. Translating it yields CASSLTSGSYEQYF.

The rearrangement joins TRBV15 to TRBJ1-5, with TRBD1 identical over 7 bases. The CDR3 is made up of 19 amino acids. The J segment lost 4 bases and the V segment lost 4 bases, leaving 19 bases of the junction unmatched. CDR1 is LNHNV, CDR2 YYDKDF, per germline (reference sequence). As DNA, the CDR3 is TGTGCCACCAGCACATCAACGACAGGGAACGTATTCGGAAATCAGCCCCAGCATTTT. Its protein product is CATSTSTTGNVFGNQPQHF.

This chain joins TRBV19 and TRBJ2-2; D ambiguous. Trimming removed 7 bases at V and 6 bases at J, with 6 bases between. This CDR3 has 11 amino acids. CDR1 and CDR2 from the germline V gene are LNHDA and SQIVND (reference sequence). The CDR3 DNA sequence: TGTGCCAGTACTGCTTCCGGGGAGCTGTTTTTT. Its translation is CASTASGELFF.